What follows is one TCR beta chain and its context. The data were taken from a study of T cells in Graves' hyperthyroidism and ophthalmopathy. The CDR3 has 15 residues. Between the trimmed V and J ends, which lost 2 bases and 4 bases, there was a span of 11 bases. The germline V gene has CDR1 SGHAT and CDR2 FQNNGV. RNA transcripts gave rise to amplified TCR beta CDR3 regions. The HTBI primer set was used in a first-round RT-PCR of the TCR CDR3. A single record per CDR3 protein comes from TCRdb applying MiXCR to the multiplex PCR reads. The sample holds around 400,000 distinct CDR3 sequences, roughly 25% seen once.

This TCR was sampled from a man aged 50-59 years with Graves' hyperthyroidism. The chain is built from TRBV11-2 and TRBJ1-4; no clear D gene. Material: blood. DNA of the CDR3: TGTGCCAGCAGCTTAAGGTCTTTTGGTAATGAAAAACTGTTTTTT. Residues: CASSLRSFGNEKLFF. Filled out from reference TRBV11-2 and TRBJ1-4, the complete variable domain reads EAGVAQSPRYKIIEKRQSVAFWCNPISGHATLYWYQQILGQGPKLLIQFQNNGVVDDSQLPKDRFSAERLKGVDSTLKIQPAKLEDSAVYLCASSLRSFGNEKLFFGSGTQLSVL.